The T cell receptor beta chain described here comes from a study of beta chain features in type 1 diabetes. As every portion of the isolated RNA was reverse transcribed, the sequencing read expressed TCRB transcripts. Naive, central memory and regulatory T cell samples averaged about 3.57 million reads. The data were produced by immunoSEQ multiplex PCR, yet TCRdb's version contains in-frame clones alone and is incomplete. The data show approximately 44,000 clones, 66% seen once. Averaging approximately 120 mL, one heparinised blood draw came from each individual donor. Naive, central memory, regulatory and stem cell-like memory cells within the CD4+ compartment were sorted using CD45RO/CCR7/CD25/CD127/CD95/CD27. Details on this clone: Its matching antigen is unknown.

Overall study results and limits: A moderate, significant TCRB CDR3 shortening appeared in type 1 diabetes across four CD4+ subsets.

V was pared by 5 bases and J by 6 bases, with 3 bases of the junction left unmatched. The V gene's germline CDR1 is SEHNR and CDR2 FQNEAQ (reference sequence). CDR3 length: 14 residues. This TCR came from a young woman with type 1 diabetes. Sample: Tregs from blood. This chain links TRBV7-9 with TRBJ2-1, with 11 bases lining up with TRBD2. Here the CDR3 reads CASSAGLAGNEQFF. Written as DNA, the CDR3 is TGTGCCAGCAGCGCTGGACTAGCGGGCAATGAGCAGTTCTTC. Full variable domain (missing parts from reference TRBV7-9 and TRBJ2-1): DTGVSQNPRHKITKRGQNVTFRCDPISEHNRLYWYRQTLGQGPEFLTYFQNEAQLEKSRLLSDRFSAERPKGSFSTLEIQRTEQGDSAMYLCASSAGLAGNEQFFGPGTRLTVL.